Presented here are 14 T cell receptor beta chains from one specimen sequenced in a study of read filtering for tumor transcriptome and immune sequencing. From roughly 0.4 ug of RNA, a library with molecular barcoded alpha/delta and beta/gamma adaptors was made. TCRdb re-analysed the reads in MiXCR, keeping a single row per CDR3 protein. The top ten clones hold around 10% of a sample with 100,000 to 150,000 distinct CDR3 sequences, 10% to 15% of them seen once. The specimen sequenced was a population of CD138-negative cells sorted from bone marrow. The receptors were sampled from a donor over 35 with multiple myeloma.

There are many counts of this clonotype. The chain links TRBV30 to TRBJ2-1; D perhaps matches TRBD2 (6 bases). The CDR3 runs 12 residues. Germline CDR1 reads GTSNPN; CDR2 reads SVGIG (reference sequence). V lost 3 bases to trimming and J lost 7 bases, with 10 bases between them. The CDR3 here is CAWSRERNEQFF. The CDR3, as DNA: TGTGCCTGGAGCCGGGAGCGGAATGAGCAGTTCTTC.

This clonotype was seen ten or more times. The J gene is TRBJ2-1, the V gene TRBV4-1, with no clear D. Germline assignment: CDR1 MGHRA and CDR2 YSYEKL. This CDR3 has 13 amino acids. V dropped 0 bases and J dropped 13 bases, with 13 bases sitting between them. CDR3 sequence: CASSQEIRRIQFF. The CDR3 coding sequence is TGCGCCAGCAGCCAAGAAATACGGCGAATCCAGTTCTTC.

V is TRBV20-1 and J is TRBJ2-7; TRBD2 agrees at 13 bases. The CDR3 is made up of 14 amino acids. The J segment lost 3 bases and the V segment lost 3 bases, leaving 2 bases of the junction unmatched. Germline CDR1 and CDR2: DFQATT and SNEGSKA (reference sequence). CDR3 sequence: CSASGLAGVYEQYF. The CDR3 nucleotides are TGCAGTGCTAGCGGACTAGCGGGAGTCTACGAGCAGTACTTC.

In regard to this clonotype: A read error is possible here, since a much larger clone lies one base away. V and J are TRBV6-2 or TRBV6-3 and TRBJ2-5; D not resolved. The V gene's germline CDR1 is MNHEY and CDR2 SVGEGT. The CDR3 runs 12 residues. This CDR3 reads CASNKYQGTQYF. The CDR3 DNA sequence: TGTGCCAGCAATAAGTACCAAGGGACCCAGTACTTC.

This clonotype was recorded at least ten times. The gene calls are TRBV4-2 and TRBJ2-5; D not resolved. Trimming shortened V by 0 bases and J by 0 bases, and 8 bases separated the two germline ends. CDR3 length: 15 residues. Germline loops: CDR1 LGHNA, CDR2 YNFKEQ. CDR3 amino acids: CASSQEGKYQETQYF. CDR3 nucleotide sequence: TGTGCCAGCAGCCAAGAGGGCAAGTACCAAGAGACCCAGTACTTC.

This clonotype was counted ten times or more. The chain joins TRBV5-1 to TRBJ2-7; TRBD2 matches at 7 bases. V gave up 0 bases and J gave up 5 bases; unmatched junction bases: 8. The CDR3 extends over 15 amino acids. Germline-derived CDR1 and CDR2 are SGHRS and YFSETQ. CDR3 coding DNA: TGCGCCAGCAGCTTGGGAGGTAGCGGGTCCCACGAGCAGTACTTC. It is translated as CASSLGGSGSHEQYF.

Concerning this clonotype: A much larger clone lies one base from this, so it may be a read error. CDR3 DNA sequence: TGTGCCAGCAGCCGGTCCGGACGGGGGGGCAATGAGCAGTTCTTC. Translated: CASSRSGRGGNEQFF. This chain links TRBV4-2 with TRBJ2-1, with 8 bases that match TRBD2. Germline loops: CDR1 LGHNA, CDR2 YNFKEQ. With V trimmed by 4 bases and J by 6 bases, 8 bases remained unmatched. CDR3 length: 15 residues.

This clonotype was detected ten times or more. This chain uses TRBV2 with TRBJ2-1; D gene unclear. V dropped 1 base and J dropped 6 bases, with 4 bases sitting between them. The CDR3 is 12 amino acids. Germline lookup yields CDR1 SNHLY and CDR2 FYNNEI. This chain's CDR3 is CASSEGFNEQFF. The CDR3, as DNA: TGTGCCAGCAGTGAAGGTTTCAATGAGCAGTTCTTC.

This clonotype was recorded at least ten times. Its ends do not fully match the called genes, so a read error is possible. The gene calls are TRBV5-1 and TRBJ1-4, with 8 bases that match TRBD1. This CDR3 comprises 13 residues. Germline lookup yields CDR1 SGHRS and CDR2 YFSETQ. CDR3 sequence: CASSAGQGEKLFF. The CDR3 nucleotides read TGTGCCAGCAGTGCCGGACAGGGTGAAAAACTGTTTTTT. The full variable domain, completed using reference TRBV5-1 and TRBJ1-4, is KAGVTQTPRYLIKTRGQQVTLSCSPISGHRSVSWYQQTPGQGLQFLFEYFSETQRNKGNFPGRFSGRQFSNSRSEMNVSTLELGDSALYLCASSAGQGEKLFFGSGTQLSVL.

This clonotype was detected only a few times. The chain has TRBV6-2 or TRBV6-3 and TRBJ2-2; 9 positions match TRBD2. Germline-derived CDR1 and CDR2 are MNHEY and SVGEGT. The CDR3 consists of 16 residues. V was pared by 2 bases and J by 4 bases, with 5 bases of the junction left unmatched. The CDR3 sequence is CASSYVPSGTTGELFF. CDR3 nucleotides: TGTGCCAGCAGTTACGTGCCTAGCGGGACCACCGGGGAGCTGTTTTTT.

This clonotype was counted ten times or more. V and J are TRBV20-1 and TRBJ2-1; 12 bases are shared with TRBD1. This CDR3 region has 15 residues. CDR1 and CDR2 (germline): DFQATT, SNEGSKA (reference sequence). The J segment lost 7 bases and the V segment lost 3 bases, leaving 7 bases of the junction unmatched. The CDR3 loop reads CSARGPGQGANEQFF. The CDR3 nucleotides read TGCAGTGCTAGGGGGCCGGGACAGGGGGCTAATGAGCAGTTCTTC.

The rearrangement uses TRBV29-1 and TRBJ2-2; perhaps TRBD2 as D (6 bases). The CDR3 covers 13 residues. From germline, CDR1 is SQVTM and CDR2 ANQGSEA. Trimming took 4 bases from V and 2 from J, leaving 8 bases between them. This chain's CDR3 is CSVGAGNTGELFF. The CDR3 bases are TGCAGCGTTGGAGCGGGCAACACCGGGGAGCTGTTTTTT.

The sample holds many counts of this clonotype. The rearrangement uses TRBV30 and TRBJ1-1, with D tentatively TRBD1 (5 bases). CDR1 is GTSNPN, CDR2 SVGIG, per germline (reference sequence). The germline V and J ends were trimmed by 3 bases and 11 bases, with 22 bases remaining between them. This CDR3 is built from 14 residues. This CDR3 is CAWSANRGGSLAFF. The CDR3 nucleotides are TGTGCCTGGAGCGCAAATCGTGGGGGATCTCTTGCTTTCTTT.

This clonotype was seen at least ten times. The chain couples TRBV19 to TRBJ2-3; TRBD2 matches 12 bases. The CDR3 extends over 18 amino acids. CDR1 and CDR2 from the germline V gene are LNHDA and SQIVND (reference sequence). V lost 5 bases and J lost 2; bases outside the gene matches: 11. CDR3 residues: CASSARQLAGGHTDTQYF. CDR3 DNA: TGTGCCAGTAGTGCGAGACAACTAGCGGGGGGCCACACAGATACGCAGTATTTT.